Described below is a single TCR beta chain sequence and its context. Its antigen is undetermined. This CDR3 contains 18 residues. The J segment lost 0 bases and the V segment lost 3 bases, leaving 10 bases of the junction unmatched. Per the germline V gene, CDR1 is KGHSH and CDR2 is LQKENI. This sample is drawn from a study of T-cell memory formation after mild COVID-19. Study results and limitations: Some responding clones appeared in pre-infection memory, suggesting cross-reactive memory joined.

TCR alpha and TCR beta cDNA libraries with sample barcodes and UMIs came from 5'RACE using constant-segment primers. TCRdb re-called the 5' RACE reads with MiXCR, one entry per CDR3 protein. This sample yields approximately 570,000 distinct CDR3 sequences, of which under 20% are seen a single time; around 13% belongs to the top ten. The sample consisted of PBMCs or a T cell subset sorted from them (not recorded which). The chain links TRBV18 to TRBJ2-1; 8 nucleotides line up with TRBD2. This clonotype originated in an adult woman who had mild COVID-19 (a few samples of this study predate the infection). Cell type and time point are not known. CDR3 nucleotide sequence: TGTGCCAGCTCACCCGGGGCGGGGGGCTCGAGCTCCTACAATGAGCAGTTCTTC. As protein: CASSPGAGGSSSYNEQFF.